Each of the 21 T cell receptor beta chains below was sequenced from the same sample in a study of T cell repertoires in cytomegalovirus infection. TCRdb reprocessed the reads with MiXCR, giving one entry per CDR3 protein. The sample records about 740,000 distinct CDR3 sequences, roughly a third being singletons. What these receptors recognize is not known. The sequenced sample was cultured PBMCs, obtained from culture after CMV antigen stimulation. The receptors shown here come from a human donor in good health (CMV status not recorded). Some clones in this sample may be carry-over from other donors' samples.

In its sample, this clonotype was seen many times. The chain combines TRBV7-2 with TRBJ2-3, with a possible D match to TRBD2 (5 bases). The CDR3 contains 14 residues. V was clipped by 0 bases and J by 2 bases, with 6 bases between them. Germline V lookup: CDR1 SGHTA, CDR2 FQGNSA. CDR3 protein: CASSLARATDTQYF. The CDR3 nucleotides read TGTGCCAGCAGCTTAGCGCGGGCCACAGATACGCAGTATTTT.

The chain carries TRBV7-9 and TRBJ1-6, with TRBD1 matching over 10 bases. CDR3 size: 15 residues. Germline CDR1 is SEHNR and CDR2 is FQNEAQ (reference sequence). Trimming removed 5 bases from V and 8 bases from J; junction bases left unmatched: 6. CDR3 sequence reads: CASSSRGTGDSPLHF. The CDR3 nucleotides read TGTGCCAGCAGCAGCCGTGGGACAGGGGATTCACCCCTCCACTTT.

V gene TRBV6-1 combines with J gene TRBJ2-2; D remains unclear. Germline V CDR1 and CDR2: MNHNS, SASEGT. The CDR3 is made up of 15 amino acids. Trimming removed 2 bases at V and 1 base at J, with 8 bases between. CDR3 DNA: TGTGCCAGCAGTGAATATCCCGTGAACACCGGGGAGCTGTTTTTT. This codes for CASSEYPVNTGELFF.

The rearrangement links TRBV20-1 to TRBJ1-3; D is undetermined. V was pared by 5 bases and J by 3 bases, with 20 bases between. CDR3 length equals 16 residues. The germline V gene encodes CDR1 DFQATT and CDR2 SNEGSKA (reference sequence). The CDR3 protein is CSAATPGPSGGNTIYF. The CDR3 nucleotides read TGCAGTGCTGCAACTCCGGGCCCCTCCGGTGGAAACACCATATATTTT.

In DNA form, the CDR3 reads TGTGCCAGCAGCTTAGGTGTTTTCGGCGGGGGGCCCACAGATACGCAGTATTTT. Protein: CASSLGVFGGGPTDTQYF. The genes are TRBV7-6 and TRBJ2-3, with 8 bases aligning to TRBD2. The length of the CDR3 is 18 residues. The V gene end was trimmed by 1 base and the J gene end by 2 bases; junction bases not matched to a gene: 11. Germline V gene lookup returns CDR1 SGHVS and CDR2 FNYEAQ.

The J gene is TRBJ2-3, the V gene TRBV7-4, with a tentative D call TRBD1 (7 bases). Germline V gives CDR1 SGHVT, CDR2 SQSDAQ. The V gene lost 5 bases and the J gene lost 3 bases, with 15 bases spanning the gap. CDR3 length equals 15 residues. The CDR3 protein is CASSVQGRRTDTQYF. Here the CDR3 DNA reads TGTGCCAGCAGCGTACAGGGGAGGAGGACAGATACGCAGTATTTT.

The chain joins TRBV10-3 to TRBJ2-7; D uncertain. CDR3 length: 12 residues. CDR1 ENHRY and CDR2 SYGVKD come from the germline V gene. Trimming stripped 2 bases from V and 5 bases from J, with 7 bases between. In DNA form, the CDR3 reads TGTGCCATCAGTGAGGGCGGCCACGAGCAGTACTTC. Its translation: CAISEGGHEQYF.

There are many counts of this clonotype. This CDR3 reads CASSLYLETQYF. The CDR3 region has the DNA TGTGCCAGCAGCTTATATCTAGAGACCCAGTACTTC. The chain links TRBV7-2 to TRBJ2-5, with no clear D. Germline loops: CDR1 SGHTA, CDR2 FQGNSA. The CDR3 spans 12 residues. V was cut by 2 bases and J by 4 bases, with 5 bases left in between.

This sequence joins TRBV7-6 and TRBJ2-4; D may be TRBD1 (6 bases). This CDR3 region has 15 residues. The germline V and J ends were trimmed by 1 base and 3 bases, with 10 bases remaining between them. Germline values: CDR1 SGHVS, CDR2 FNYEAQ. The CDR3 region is CASSLDRDYKNIQYF. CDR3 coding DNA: TGTGCCAGCAGCTTAGACAGGGATTACAAAAACATTCAGTACTTC.

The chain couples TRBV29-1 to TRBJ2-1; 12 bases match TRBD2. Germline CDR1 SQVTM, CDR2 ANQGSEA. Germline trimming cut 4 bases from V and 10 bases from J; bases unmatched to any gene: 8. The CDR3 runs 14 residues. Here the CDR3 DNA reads TGCAGCGTTGCGGCTCTAGCGGGAGGGCGCGAGCAGTTCTTC. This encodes CSVAALAGGREQFF.

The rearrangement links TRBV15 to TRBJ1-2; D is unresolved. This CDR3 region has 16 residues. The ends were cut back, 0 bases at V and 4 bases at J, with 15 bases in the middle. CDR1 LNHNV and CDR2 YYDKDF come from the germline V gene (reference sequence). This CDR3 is CATSRDKGGNLYGYTF. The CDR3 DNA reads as TGTGCCACCAGCAGAGATAAAGGCGGGAACCTCTATGGCTACACCTTC.

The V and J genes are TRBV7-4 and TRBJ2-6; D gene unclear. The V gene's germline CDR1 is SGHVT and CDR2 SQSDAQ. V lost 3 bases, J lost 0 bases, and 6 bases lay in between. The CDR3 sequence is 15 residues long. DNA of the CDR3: TGTGCCAGCAGCTTTTCGGACTCTGGGGCCAACGTCCTGACTTTC. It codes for CASSFSDSGANVLTF. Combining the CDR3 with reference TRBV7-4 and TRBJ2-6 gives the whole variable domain GAGVSQSPRYKVAKRGRDVALRCDSISGHVTLYWYRQTLGQGSEVLTYSQSDAQRDKSGRPSGRFSAERPERSVSTLKIQRTEQGDSAVYLCASSFSDSGANVLTFGAGSRLTVL.

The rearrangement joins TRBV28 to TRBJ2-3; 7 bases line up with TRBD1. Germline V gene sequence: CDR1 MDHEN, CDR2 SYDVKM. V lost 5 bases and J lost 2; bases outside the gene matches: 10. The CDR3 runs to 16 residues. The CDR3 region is CASSPGEGGFTDTQYF. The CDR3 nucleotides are TGTGCCAGCAGTCCCGGGGAAGGGGGCTTCACAGATACGCAGTATTTT.

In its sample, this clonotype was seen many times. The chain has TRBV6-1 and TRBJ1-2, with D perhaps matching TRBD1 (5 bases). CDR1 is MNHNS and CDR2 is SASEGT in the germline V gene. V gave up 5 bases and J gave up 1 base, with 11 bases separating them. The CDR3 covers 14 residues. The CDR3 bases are TGTGCCAGCAGTCGGGACGGGTTTAACTATGGCTACACCTTC. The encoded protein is CASSRDGFNYGYTF.

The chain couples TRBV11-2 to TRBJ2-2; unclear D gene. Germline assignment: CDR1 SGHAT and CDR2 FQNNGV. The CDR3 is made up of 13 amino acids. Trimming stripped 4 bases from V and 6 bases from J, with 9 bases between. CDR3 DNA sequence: TGTGCCAGCAGCTCCCTTTTTCCCGGGGAGCTGTTTTTT. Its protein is CASSSLFPGELFF.

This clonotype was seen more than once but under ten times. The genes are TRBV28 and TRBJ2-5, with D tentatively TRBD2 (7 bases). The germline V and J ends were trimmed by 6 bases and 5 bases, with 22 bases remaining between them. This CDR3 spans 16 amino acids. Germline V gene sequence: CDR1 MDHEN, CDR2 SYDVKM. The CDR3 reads CASSPRRGPERETQYF. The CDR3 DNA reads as TGTGCCAGCAGCCCCCGGCGGGGGCCCGAACGGGAGACCCAGTACTTC.

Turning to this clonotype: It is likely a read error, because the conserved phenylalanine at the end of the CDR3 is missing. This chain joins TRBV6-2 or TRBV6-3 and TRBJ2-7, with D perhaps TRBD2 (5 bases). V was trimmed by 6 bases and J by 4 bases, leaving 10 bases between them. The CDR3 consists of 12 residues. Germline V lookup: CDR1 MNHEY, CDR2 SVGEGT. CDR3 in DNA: TGTGCCAGCAGGACGGACTCTTACGAGCAGTACTAC. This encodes CASRTDSYEQYY.

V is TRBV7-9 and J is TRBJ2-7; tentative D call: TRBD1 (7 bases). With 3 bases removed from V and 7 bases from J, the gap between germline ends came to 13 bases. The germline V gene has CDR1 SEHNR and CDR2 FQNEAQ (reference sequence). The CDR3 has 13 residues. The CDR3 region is CASSFDRAGEQYF. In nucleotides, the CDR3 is TGTGCCAGCAGCTTCGACAGGGCGGGGGAGCAGTACTTC.

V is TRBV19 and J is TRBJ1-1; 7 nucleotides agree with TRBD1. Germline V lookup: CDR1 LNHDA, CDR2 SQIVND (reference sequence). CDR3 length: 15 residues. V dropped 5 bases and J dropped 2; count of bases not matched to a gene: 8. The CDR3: CASSAYRGINTEAFF. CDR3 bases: TGTGCCAGTAGTGCTTACAGGGGTATAAACACTGAAGCTTTCTTT. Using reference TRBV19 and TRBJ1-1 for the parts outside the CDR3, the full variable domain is DGGITQSPKYLFRKEGQNVTLSCEQNLNHDAMYWYRQDPGQGLRLIYYSQIVNDFQKGDIAEGYSVSREKKESFPLTVTSAQKNPTAFYLCASSAYRGINTEAFFGQGTRLTVV.

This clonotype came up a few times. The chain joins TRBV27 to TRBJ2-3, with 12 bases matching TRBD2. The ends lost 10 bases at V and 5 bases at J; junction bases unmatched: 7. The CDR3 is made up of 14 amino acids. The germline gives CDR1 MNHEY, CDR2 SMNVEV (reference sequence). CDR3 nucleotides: TGTGCCATCGCTAGCGGGGGGGCGTTAGATACGCAGTATTTT. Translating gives CAIASGGALDTQYF.

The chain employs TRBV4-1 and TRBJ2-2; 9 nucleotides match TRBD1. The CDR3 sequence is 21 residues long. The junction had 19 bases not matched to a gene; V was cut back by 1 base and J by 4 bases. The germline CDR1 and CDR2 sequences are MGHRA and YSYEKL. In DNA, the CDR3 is TGCGCCAGCAGCCAAGGGCATAACAGGGGGCCGTTGACCCGTCTCACCGGGGAGCTGTTTTTT. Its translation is CASSQGHNRGPLTRLTGELFF.